These 10 T cell receptor beta chains were sequenced from one sample in a study of OX40 agonist ivuxolimab in advanced cancers. The data were produced by immunoSEQ multiplex PCR, yet TCRdb's version contains in-frame clones alone and is incomplete. This sample has some 43,000 clones; around 87% occur once, and the top ten carry about 35%. The sample was CD4+ or CD8+ T cells sorted from blood, taken in a trial of the OX40 agonist ivuxolimab. These receptor sequences come from an adult with an advanced solid tumor such as melanoma, head and neck, liver or kidney cancer.

The genes are TRBV18 and TRBJ1-2; 8 bases align to TRBD1. The CDR3 has 14 amino acids. V lost 3 bases, J lost 2 bases, and 2 bases stayed unmatched. Per germline, CDR1 KGHSH and CDR2 LQKENI. The CDR3 coding sequence is TGTGCCAGCTCACCGACAGGGGACAACTATGGCTACACCTTC. This encodes CASSPTGDNYGYTF.

As for this clone: This CDR3 fails to terminate in the conserved phenylalanine or tryptophan, so it likely reflects a read error. Because the CDR3's place on the DNA is in doubt, the DNA is left out and the CDR3 is given as listed by TCRdb. The chain recombines TRBV6-1 with TRBJ2-7; the D segment call TRBD1 is taken from the table without a DNA check. Per germline, CDR1 MNHNS and CDR2 SASEGT. The CDR3 sequence runs 12 residues, both termini included. The CDR3 here is CASRATGTANSS.

The genes are TRBV19 and TRBJ1-2; D may be TRBD1 (6 bases). In germline, CDR1 is LNHDA, CDR2 SQIVND (reference sequence). Trimming removed 3 bases at V and 2 bases at J, with 13 bases between. This CDR3 region has 15 residues. CDR3 residues: CASSMKAGGNYGYTF. CDR3 bases: TGTGCCAGTAGTATGAAGGCGGGGGGCAACTATGGCTACACCTTC.

The chain carries TRBV7-3 and TRBJ2-3; D possibly corresponds to TRBD1 (6 bases). The CDR3 extends over 13 amino acids. V lost 4 bases and J lost 6, with 11 bases in between. Per the germline V gene, CDR1 is SGHTA and CDR2 is FQGTGA. The CDR3 reads CASSYTRGDTQYF. The CDR3, as DNA: TGTGCCAGCAGCTACACAAGGGGGGATACGCAGTATTTT.

The chain employs TRBV27 and TRBJ2-1; 11 bases line up with TRBD1. The CDR3 has 17 amino acids. V lost 3 bases to trimming and J lost 8 bases; unmatched junction nucleotides: 12. The germline V gene has CDR1 MNHEY and CDR2 SMNVEV (reference sequence). In DNA form, the CDR3 reads TGTGCCAGCAGTTTCTCCCCGGGACAGGGGGTATATGATGAGCAGTTCTTC. This gives the protein CASSFSPGQGVYDEQFF.

This chain uses TRBV10-1 with TRBJ2-7; tentatively, D is TRBD1 or TRBD2 (6 bases each). Trimming cost V 5 bases and J 5 bases, with 16 bases left between them. The CDR3 sequence is 14 residues long. Germline CDR1 WNHNN, CDR2 SYGVQD (reference sequence). The CDR3 loop reads CASSPNSGEDEQYF. The CDR3 bases are TGCGCCAGCAGTCCAAACTCAGGGGAGGACGAGCAGTACTTC.

The chain is built from TRBV5-4 and TRBJ2-5, with TRBD1 matching over 11 bases. Germline values: CDR1 SGHNT, CDR2 YYREEE (reference sequence). The CDR3 covers 16 residues. Losses at the gene ends were 1 base for V and 4 bases for J; bases not matched to a gene: 6. Here the CDR3 reads CASSLRTGGGGETQYF. The CDR3 coding sequence is TGTGCCAGCAGCTTGCGGACAGGGGGCGGCGGAGAGACCCAGTACTTC.

The V call is TRBV11-1, the J call TRBJ1-1, with 8 nucleotides matching TRBD1. J was trimmed by 8 bases and V by 5 bases; bases with no gene match: 7. This CDR3 is 13 amino acids long. CDR1 and CDR2 (germline): SGHAT, FQDESV (reference sequence). The CDR3 is CASSTGQVLEAFF. The CDR3, as DNA: TGTGCCAGCAGCACGGGACAGGTCTTAGAAGCTTTCTTT.

The chain is built from TRBV2 and TRBJ2-1; no clear D. The CDR3 sequence is 14 residues long. CDR1 and CDR2 from the germline V gene are SNHLY and FYNNEI. The V end was cut by 4 bases, the J end by 2 bases, with 9 bases between. The CDR3 DNA reads as TGTGCCAGCAGTGGAGGAGTCCCCTACAATGAGCAGTTCTTC. Protein product: CASSGGVPYNEQFF. Together with reference TRBV2 and TRBJ2-1, the CDR3 gives the full variable domain: EPEVTQTPSHQVTQMGQEVILRCVPISNHLYFYWYRQILGQKVEFLVSFYNNEISEKSEIFDDQFSVERPDGSNFTLKIRSTKLEDSAMYFCASSGGVPYNEQFFGPGTRLTVL.

The chain is built from TRBV5-1 and TRBJ2-1; 14 bases fit TRBD2. There are 15 residues in the CDR3. V dropped 4 bases and J dropped 7; count of bases not matched to a gene: 4. The germline V gene encodes CDR1 SGHRS and CDR2 YFSETQ. The CDR3 coding sequence is TGCGCCAGCAGCCCGGGGACTAGCGGGAGAAATGAGCAGTTCTTC. Protein sequence: CASSPGTSGRNEQFF.